This T cell receptor beta chain was obtained from a study of cytomegalovirus exposure and HLA in healthy donors. CDR1 is SGDLS, CDR2 YYNGEE, per germline. The CDR3 runs to 15 residues. V was pared by 3 bases and J by 1 base, with 4 bases of the junction left unmatched. This PCR relied on a set of 60 Vbeta primers and 13 Jbeta primers. Produced via immunoSEQ multiplex PCR; TCRdb's table is partial and in-frame only. The top ten clones hold approximately 1.5% of a sample with about 160,000 clones, 82% of them seen once. This chain links TRBV9 with TRBJ2-3; TRBD2 aligns across 8 bases. The sample was PBMCs. The origin of this receptor is a girl aged 10 to 17 in good health and CMV-seropositive. The CDR3 is CASSASGRGTDTQYF. The CDR3, as DNA: TGTGCCAGCAGCGCCAGCGGGAGAGGCACAGATACGCAGTATTTT.